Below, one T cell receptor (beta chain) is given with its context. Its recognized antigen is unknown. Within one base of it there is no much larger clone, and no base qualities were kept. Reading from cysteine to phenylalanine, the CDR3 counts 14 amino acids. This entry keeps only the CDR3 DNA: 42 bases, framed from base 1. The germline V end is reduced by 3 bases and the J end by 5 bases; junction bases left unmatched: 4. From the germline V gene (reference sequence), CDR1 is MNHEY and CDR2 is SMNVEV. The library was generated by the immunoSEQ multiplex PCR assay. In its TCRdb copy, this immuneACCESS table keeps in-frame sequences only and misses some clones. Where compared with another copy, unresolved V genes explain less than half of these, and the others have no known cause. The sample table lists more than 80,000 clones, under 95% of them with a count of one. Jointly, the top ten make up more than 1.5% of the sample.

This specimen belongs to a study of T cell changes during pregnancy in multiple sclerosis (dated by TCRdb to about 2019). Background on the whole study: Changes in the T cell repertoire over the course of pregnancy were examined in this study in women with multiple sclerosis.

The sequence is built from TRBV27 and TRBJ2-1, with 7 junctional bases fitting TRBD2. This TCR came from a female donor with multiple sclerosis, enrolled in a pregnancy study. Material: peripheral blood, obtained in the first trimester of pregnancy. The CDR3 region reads CASSFVLADNEQFF. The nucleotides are TGTGCCAGCAGTTTCGTGCTAGCGGACAATGAGCAGTTCTTC.